This TCR beta chain was sequenced in a study of spatial heterogeneity in lung cancer. Study-level background: Sequencing was performed on follow-up PBMC samples when available, collected at a median of around two years after resection. The count of detected beta-chain sequences consistently exceeded that of alpha-chain sequences. Averaged across combinations, each unique TCR and UMI pairing appeared more than ten times in raw reads, which were uncorrected.

This clonotype was seen ten or more times. Single TCR cDNA molecules each had their own unique molecular identifier. TCRdb reanalysed the 5' RACE reads using MiXCR and keeps one entry per CDR3 protein. The data hold 51,000 or so distinct CDR3 sequences, with around 7% observed a single time. The V end lost 5 bases, the J end lost 1 base, and 14 bases lay between the germline ends. The germline V gene encodes CDR1 MNHEY and CDR2 SMNVEV (reference sequence). This CDR3 comprises 15 residues. As for time point: blood at routine non-recurrence follow-up after resection. The input material, whole RNA from tumor, nontumor lung or frozen PBMC, was sequenced unsorted.

The chain recombines TRBV27 with TRBJ1-1; D is unclear. The source was PBMCs, collected at follow-up. This TCR was recovered from a female donor with early-stage non-small cell lung cancer. The DNA of the CDR3 is TGTGCCAGCAGTCTAGACGGAGACTGGAACACTGAAGCTTTCTTT. Translated: CASSLDGDWNTEAFF.